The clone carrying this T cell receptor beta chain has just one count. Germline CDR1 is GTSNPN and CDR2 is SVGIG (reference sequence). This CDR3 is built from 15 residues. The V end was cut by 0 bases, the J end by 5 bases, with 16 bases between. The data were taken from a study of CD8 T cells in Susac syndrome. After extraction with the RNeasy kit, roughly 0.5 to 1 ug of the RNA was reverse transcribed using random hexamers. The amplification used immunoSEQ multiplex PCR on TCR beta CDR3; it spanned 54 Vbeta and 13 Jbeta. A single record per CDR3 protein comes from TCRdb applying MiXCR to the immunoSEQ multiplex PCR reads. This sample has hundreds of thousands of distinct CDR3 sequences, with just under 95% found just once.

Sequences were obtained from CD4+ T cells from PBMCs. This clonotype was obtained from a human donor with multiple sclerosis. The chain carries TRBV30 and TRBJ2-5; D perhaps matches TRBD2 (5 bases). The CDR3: CAWSVSRGRGETQYF. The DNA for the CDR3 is TGTGCCTGGAGTGTTTCCCGCGGCCGCGGGGAGACCCAGTACTTC.